One and the same sample provided the 6 T cell receptor beta chains below, sequenced in a study of type 1 and type 2 diabetes patients. PCR was run on genomic DNA. Amplification of the beta chain CDR3 used 30 forward and 13 reverse multiplex primers. TCRdb recomputed calls from the multiplex PCR reads with MiXCR, one row per CDR3 protein. The sample has fewer than 350,000 distinct CDR3 sequences, 40% to 50% seen once. Material for sequencing was peripheral blood mononuclear cells (PBMCs). These receptor sequences come from a man aged 18 to 30 with type 2 diabetes.

This clonotype was counted between two and nine times. The chain links TRBV7-3 to TRBJ2-6; the D gene is possibly TRBD2 (6 bases). This CDR3 is built from 13 residues. The V end was cut by 8 bases, the J end by 4 bases, with 9 bases between. CDR1 and CDR2 from the germline V gene are SGHTA and FQGTGA. The CDR3 reads CASGGVGANVLTF. The CDR3 nucleotides are TGTGCCAGCGGAGGGGTCGGGGCCAACGTCCTGACTTTC.

This clonotype turned up a few times. This sequence joins TRBV12-3 or TRBV12-4 and TRBJ2-6; D unresolved. V was trimmed by 3 bases and J by 2 bases, leaving 5 bases between them. This CDR3 has 14 amino acids. The CDR3 DNA sequence: TGTGCCAGCAGTTTCGTGACTGGGGCCAACGTCCTGACTTTC. It translates to CASSFVTGANVLTF.

This chain links TRBV10-3 with TRBJ2-7, with a possible D match to TRBD1 (5 bases). This CDR3 spans 12 amino acids. Trimming cost V 4 bases and J 4 bases, with 8 bases left between them. The V gene's germline CDR1 is ENHRY and CDR2 SYGVKD. CDR3 sequence (DNA): TGTGCCATCAGTGCTCAGGGATACGAGCAGTACTTC. It yields the protein CAISAQGYEQYF.

The V and J genes are TRBV19 and TRBJ2-1; 7 bases line up with TRBD2. Germline trimming cut 1 base from V and 0 bases from J; bases unmatched to any gene: 6. Germline-derived CDR1 and CDR2 are LNHDA and SQIVND (reference sequence). CDR3 length: 17 amino acids. CDR3: CASSIVGGDYSYNEQFF. DNA for the CDR3: TGTGCCAGTAGTATAGTGGGAGGGGACTACTCCTACAATGAGCAGTTCTTC. Supplemented by reference TRBV19 and TRBJ2-1, the full variable domain reads DGGITQSPKYLFRKEGQNVTLSCEQNLNHDAMYWYRQDPGQGLRLIYYSQIVNDFQKGDIAEGYSVSREKKESFPLTVTSAQKNPTAFYLCASSIVGGDYSYNEQFFGPGTRLTVL.

The rearrangement links TRBV6-6 to TRBJ1-5, with 7 bases fitting TRBD1. Germline V gene lookup returns CDR1 MNHNY and CDR2 SVGAGI (reference sequence). This CDR3 has 16 residues. The ends lost 4 bases at V and 4 bases at J; junction bases unmatched: 10. The CDR3 here is CASSSEGAVINQPQHF. CDR3 nucleotides: TGTGCCAGCAGTTCTGAGGGGGCTGTAATTAATCAGCCCCAGCATTTT.

The chain joins TRBV19 to TRBJ1-1; 7 nucleotides agree with TRBD1. Germline V gene data show CDR1 as LNHDA and CDR2 as SQIVND (reference sequence). The CDR3 extends over 13 amino acids. Losses at the gene ends were 9 bases for V and 1 base for J; bases not matched to a gene: 5. The CDR3 region has the DNA TGTGCCAGCCGGGACAGTCGGAACACTGAAGCTTTCTTT. Amino acid sequence: CASRDSRNTEAFF.